This TCR beta chain was obtained from a study of early T cells in non-severe SARS-CoV-2 infection. Looking at the study overall: The authors sequenced bulk RNA from unsorted whole blood, leaving chains unpaired.

Unique molecular identifier tags were affixed to discrete cDNA molecules. TCRdb ran MiXCR on the 5' RACE reads and lists one entry per CDR3 protein. In the table there are 75,000 to 100,000 distinct CDR3 sequences, roughly 15% of which are singletons. Study observations and caveats: Matching results from VDJdb favored anti-spike CD8 responses, leaving private and CD4 specificities undetected.

Remarks on this clonotype: Its target is unknown.

The sample comprised whole blood. This TCR came from an adult who was a healthcare worker with PCR-confirmed SARS-CoV-2 infection or an uninfected control (not recorded which).

CDR3 nucleotides: TGTGCCAGCAGCTTCCCCCAGGGTCGCACCGGGGAGCTGTTTTTT. Its translation: CASSFPQGRTGELFF. The rearrangement uses TRBV5-6 and TRBJ2-2; possible D gene TRBD1, 5 bases. Between the trimmed V and J ends, which lost 2 bases and 4 bases, there was a span of 12 bases. There are 15 residues in the CDR3. Germline CDR1 and CDR2: SGHDT and YYEEEE.